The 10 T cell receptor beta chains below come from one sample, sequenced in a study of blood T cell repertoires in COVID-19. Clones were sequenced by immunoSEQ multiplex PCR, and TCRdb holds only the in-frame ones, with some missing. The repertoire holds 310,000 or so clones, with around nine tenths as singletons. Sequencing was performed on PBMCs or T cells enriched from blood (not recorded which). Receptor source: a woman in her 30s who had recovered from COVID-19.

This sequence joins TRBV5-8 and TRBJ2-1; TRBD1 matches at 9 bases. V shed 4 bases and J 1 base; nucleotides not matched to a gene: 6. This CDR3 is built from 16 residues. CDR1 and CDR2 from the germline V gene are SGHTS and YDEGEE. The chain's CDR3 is CASSPNGQGSYNEQFF. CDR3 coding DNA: TGTGCCAGCAGCCCCAATGGACAGGGGTCCTACAATGAGCAGTTCTTC.

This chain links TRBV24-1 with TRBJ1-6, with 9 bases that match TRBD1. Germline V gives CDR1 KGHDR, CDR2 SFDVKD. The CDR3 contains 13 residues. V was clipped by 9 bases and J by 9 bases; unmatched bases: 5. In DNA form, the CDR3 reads TGTGCCACCCGGACAGGGGCGGGTTCACCCCTCCACTTT. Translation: CATRTGAGSPLHF.

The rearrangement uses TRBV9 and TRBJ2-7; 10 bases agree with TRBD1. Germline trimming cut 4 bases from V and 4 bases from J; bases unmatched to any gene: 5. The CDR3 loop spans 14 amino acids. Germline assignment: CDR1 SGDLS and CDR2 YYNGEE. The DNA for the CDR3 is TGTGCCAGCAGCCCCAGGACAGGGGGGTACGAGCAGTACTTC. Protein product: CASSPRTGGYEQYF. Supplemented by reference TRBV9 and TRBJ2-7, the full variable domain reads DSGVTQTPKHLITATGQRVTLRCSPRSGDLSVYWYQQSLDQGLQFLIQYYNGEERAKGNILERFSAQQFPDLHSELNLSSLELGDSALYFCASSPRTGGYEQYFGPGTRLTVT.

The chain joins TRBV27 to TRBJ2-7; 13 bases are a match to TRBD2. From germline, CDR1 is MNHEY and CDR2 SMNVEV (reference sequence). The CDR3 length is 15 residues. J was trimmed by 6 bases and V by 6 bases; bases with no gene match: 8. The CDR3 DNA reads TGTGCCAGCAGCGGACTAGCGGGGGTCGGTAGCGAGCAGTACTTC. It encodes CASSGLAGVGSEQYF.

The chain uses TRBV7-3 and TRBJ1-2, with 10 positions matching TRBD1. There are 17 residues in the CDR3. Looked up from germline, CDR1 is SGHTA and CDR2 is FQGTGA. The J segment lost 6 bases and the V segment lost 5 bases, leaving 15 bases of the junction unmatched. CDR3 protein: CASSQVGTGARMDGYTF. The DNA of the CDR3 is TGTGCCAGCAGCCAAGTGGGGACAGGGGCAAGAATGGATGGCTACACCTTC.

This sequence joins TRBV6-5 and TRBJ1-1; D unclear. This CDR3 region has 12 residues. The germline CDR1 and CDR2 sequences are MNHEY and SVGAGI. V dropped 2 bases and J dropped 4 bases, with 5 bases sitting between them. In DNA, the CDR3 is TGTGCCAGCAGTTACGGCGGCACTGAAGCTTTCTTT. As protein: CASSYGGTEAFF.

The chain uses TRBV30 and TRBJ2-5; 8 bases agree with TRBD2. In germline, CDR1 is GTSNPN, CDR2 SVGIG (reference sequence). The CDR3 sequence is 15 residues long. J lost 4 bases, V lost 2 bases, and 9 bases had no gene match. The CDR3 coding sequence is TGTGCCTGGAGTCCGGCCCCGGGAGGGAGAGAGACCCAGTACTTC. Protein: CAWSPAPGGRETQYF.

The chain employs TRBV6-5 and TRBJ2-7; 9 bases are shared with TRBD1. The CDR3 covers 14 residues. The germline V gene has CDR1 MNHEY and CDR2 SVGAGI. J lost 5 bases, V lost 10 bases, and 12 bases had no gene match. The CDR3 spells CATTYRDRVNEQYF. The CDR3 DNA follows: TGTGCCACCACTTACCGGGACAGGGTAAACGAGCAGTACTTC.

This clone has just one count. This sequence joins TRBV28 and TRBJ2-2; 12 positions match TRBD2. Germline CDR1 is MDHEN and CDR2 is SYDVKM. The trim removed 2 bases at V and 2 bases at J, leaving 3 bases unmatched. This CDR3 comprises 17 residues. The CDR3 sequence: CASSLRGLAGNTGELFF. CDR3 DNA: TGTGCCAGCAGTTTAAGAGGACTAGCGGGAAACACCGGGGAGCTGTTTTTT. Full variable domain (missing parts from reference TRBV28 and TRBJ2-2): DVKVTQSSRYLVKRTGEKVFLECVQDMDHENMFWYRQDPGLGLRLIYFSYDVKMKEKGDIPEGYSVSREKKERFSLILESASTNQTSMYLCASSLRGLAGNTGELFFGEGSRLTVL.

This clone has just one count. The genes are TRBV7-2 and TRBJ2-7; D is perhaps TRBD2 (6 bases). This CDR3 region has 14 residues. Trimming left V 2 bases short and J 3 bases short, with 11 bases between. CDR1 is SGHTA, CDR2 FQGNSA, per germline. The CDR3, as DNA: TGTGCCAGCAGCTTACGGGACTCGGGCTACGAGCAGTACTTC. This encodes CASSLRDSGYEQYF.